These 14 T cell receptor beta chains were all obtained from the same sample, sequenced in a study of a mutant IDH1 vaccine in newly diagnosed glioma. Time point in this sample: week 47, end of study. The vaccine gave 300 ug of a 20-mer mutant IDH1 peptide subcutaneously per dose. Their target antigens are unknown. TCRdb keeps only in-frame clones here, not all; method: immunoSEQ multiplex PCR. The table has tens of thousands of clones, 82% seen once. The material sequenced was PBMCs, taken from a glioma patient whose treatment included an IDH1 peptide vaccine. All receptors derive from a man between 18 and 35 years old with glioma. Some clones in this sample may be carry-over from other donors' samples.

This chain links TRBV5-4 with TRBJ2-3; TRBD1 matches 8 bases. The CDR3 consists of 16 residues. J gave up 4 bases and V 4 bases, and 11 bases lay outside the gene matches. Germline V gene lookup returns CDR1 SGHNT and CDR2 YYREEE (reference sequence). This CDR3 reads CASSKAGQGRADTQYF. DNA of the CDR3: TGTGCCAGCAGCAAAGCCGGACAGGGAAGGGCAGATACGCAGTATTTT.

The chain has TRBV30 and TRBJ1-1; 9 bases match TRBD1. V was pared by 2 bases and J by 4 bases, with 11 bases of the junction left unmatched. The CDR3 totals 16 residues. Germline loops: CDR1 GTSNPN, CDR2 SVGIG (reference sequence). The DNA of the CDR3 is TGTGCCTGGAGTCACCACGTGACAGGGGGTATCACTGAAGCTTTCTTT. It encodes CAWSHHVTGGITEAFF.

This clone was seen once. The V gene is TRBV5-1, the J gene TRBJ1-5; 10 bases are a match to TRBD1. Germline lookup yields CDR1 SGHRS and CDR2 YFSETQ. The CDR3 contains 14 residues. V lost 3 bases to trimming and J lost 6 bases; unmatched junction nucleotides: 3. The CDR3 loop is CASSSGQGGQPQHF. CDR3 in DNA: TGCGCCAGCAGCTCTGGACAGGGGGGTCAGCCCCAGCATTTT.

The chain carries TRBV10-3 and TRBJ1-1, with D perhaps TRBD1 (5 bases). V dropped 1 base and J dropped 5 bases, with 17 bases sitting between them. Germline-derived CDR1 and CDR2 are ENHRY and SYGVKD. This CDR3 has 16 residues. DNA of the CDR3: TGTGCCATCAGTGAGTATGAGGGGAGGATAGGTACTGAAGCTTTCTTT. Protein product: CAISEYEGRIGTEAFF.

The V and J genes are TRBV7-9 and TRBJ1-6; tentative D call: TRBD1 (6 bases). V lost 3 bases to trimming and J lost 10 bases, with 13 bases between them. The CDR3 consists of 14 residues. The germline gives CDR1 SEHNR, CDR2 FQNEAQ (reference sequence). CDR3 sequence reads: CASSFDRTTSPLHF. In nucleotides, the CDR3 is TGTGCCAGCAGCTTCGACAGGACCACCTCACCCCTCCACTTT.

The chain has TRBV7-2 and TRBJ1-5; D ambiguous. V lost 7 bases to trimming and J lost 4 bases, with 11 bases between them. Germline V CDR1 and CDR2: SGHTA, FQGNSA. The CDR3 runs to 13 residues. The CDR3 sequence: CASTQTQNQPQHF. DNA for the CDR3: TGTGCCAGCACCCAGACCCAGAATCAGCCCCAGCATTTT.

The V call is TRBV11-2, the J call TRBJ1-3; D perhaps matches TRBD1 (5 bases). V lost 1 base, J lost 1 base, and 14 bases lay in between. Germline CDR1 is SGHAT and CDR2 is FQNNGV. The CDR3 consists of 17 residues. CDR3 sequence: CASSLVPPQGSGNTIYF. DNA of the CDR3: TGTGCCAGCAGCTTAGTCCCCCCCCAGGGATCTGGAAACACCATATATTTT.

This clone was counted between two and nine times. The chain employs TRBV2 and TRBJ1-1; 9 nucleotides agree with TRBD1. With 6 bases clipped from V and 5 bases from J, the junction kept 13 bases outside the gene matches. The CDR3 consists of 16 residues. In germline, CDR1 is SNHLY, CDR2 FYNNEI. For the CDR3, the DNA is TGTGCCAGCAGACCTCCCCCGGGACAGGGAGGGACTGAAGCTTTCTTT. Encoded protein: CASRPPPGQGGTEAFF. Variable domain in full (rest from reference TRBV2 and TRBJ1-1): EPEVTQTPSHQVTQMGQEVILRCVPISNHLYFYWYRQILGQKVEFLVSFYNNEISEKSEIFDDQFSVERPDGSNFTLKIRSTKLEDSAMYFCASRPPPGQGGTEAFFGQGTRLTVV.

In its sample, this clone was seen a few times. Its ends do not fully match the called genes, so a read error is possible. CDR3 loop: CASRLRQGSNTGELFF. The CDR3 DNA follows: TGTGCCAGCAGGCTTAGACAGGGTTCGAACACCGGGGAGCTGTTCTTT. The V call is TRBV2, the J call TRBJ2-2; 7 nucleotides agree with TRBD1. The length of the CDR3 is 16 residues. CDR1 SNHLY and CDR2 FYNNEI come from the germline V gene.

The V gene is TRBV19, the J gene TRBJ1-2, with a weak D call TRBD1 (6 bases). Germline CDR1 is LNHDA and CDR2 is SQIVND (reference sequence). The CDR3 runs to 13 residues. Deletions cut 5 bases from V and 4 bases from J, with 11 bases between. CDR3 amino acids: CASSSRTVYGYTF. The CDR3 DNA reads TGTGCCAGTAGTTCAAGGACAGTCTATGGCTACACCTTC.

The CDR3 DNA reads as TGTGCCAGCAGTTACTCCGGGGGGGCGGTTGGAAACACCATATATTTT. Its protein product is CASSYSGGAVGNTIYF. The chain uses TRBV6-5 and TRBJ1-3; D is possibly TRBD1 (6 bases). The CDR3 is made up of 16 amino acids. CDR1 is MNHEY and CDR2 is SVGAGI in the germline V gene. V was cut by 0 bases and J by 3 bases, with 12 bases left in between.

V gene TRBV12-5 combines with J gene TRBJ2-3; 10 bases align to TRBD2. CDR3 length equals 19 residues. Germline loops: CDR1 LGHNT, CDR2 FRNRAP. Trimming took 2 bases from V and 0 from J; bases not matched to a gene: 11. CDR3 region: CASGLITGTSETSTDTQYF. CDR3 nucleotide sequence: TGTGCTAGTGGTTTGATTACCGGGACTAGCGAAACTAGCACAGATACGCAGTATTTT. Full variable domain (rest looked up from reference TRBV12-5 and TRBJ2-3): DARVTQTPRHKVTEMGQEVTMRCQPILGHNTVFWYRQTMMQGLELLAYFRNRAPLDDSGMPKDRFSAEMPDATLATLKIQPSEPRDSAVYFCASGLITGTSETSTDTQYFGPGTRLTVL.

This clone was counted only a few times. The rearrangement uses TRBV5-6 and TRBJ1-4; D gene uncertain. Looked up from germline, CDR1 is SGHDT and CDR2 is YYEEEE. The germline V and J ends were trimmed by 4 bases and 3 bases, with 10 bases remaining between them. This CDR3 comprises 14 residues. CDR3 in amino acids: CASSIGQSNEKLFF. The DNA of the CDR3 is TGTGCCAGCAGCATAGGGCAGTCTAATGAAAAACTGTTTTTT.

This chain uses TRBV2 with TRBJ1-5; D is ambiguous. The CDR3 has 12 residues. Trimming removed 6 bases from V and 4 bases from J, with 7 bases in between. The germline V gene encodes CDR1 SNHLY and CDR2 FYNNEI. Written as DNA, the CDR3 is TGTGCCAGCAGGGAGGTTAATCAGCCCCAGCATTTT. Translation: CASREVNQPQHF.